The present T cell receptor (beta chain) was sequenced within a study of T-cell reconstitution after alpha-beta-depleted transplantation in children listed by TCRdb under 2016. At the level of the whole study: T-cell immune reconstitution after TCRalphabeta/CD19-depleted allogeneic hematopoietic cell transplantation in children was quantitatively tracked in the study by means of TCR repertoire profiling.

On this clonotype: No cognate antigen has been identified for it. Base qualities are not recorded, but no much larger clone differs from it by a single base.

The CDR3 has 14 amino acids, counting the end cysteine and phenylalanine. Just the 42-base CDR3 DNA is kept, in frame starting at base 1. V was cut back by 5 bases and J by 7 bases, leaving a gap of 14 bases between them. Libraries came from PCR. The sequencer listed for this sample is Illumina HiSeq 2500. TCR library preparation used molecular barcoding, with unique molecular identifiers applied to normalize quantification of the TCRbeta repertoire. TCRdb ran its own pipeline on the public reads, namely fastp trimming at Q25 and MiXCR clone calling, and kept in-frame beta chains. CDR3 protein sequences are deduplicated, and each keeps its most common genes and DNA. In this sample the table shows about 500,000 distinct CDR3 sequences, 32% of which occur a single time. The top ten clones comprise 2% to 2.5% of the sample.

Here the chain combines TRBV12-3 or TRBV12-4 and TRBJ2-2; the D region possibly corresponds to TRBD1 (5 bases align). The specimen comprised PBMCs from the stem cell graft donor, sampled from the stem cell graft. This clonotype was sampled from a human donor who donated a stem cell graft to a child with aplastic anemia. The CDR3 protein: CASSPGASFGELFF. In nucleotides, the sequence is TGTGCCAGCAGTCCTGGGGCGAGTTTCGGGGAGCTGTTTTTT.